One and the same sample provided the 28 T cell receptor beta chains below, sequenced in a study of cytomegalovirus exposure and HLA in healthy donors. Use of 60 Vbeta and 13 Jbeta primers characterized the PCR. Libraries were prepared by immunoSEQ multiplex PCR; TCRdb keeps only in-frame clonotypes and omits some of them. Of around 130,000 clones listed, roughly 82% are singletons. Specimen: PBMCs. The receptors were sampled from a male donor in good health and CMV-seropositive.

This rearrangement joins TRBV27 to TRBJ2-1, with D maybe TRBD2 (5 bases). Between the trimmed V and J ends, which lost 4 bases and 7 bases, there was a span of 8 bases. Germline CDR1 and CDR2: MNHEY and SMNVEV (reference sequence). The CDR3 extends over 12 amino acids. CDR3 in DNA: TGTGCCAGCAGTTCTACGGGGAATGAGCAGTTCTTC. Protein: CASSSTGNEQFF.

The chain couples TRBV6-6 to TRBJ2-4; tentatively, D is TRBD2 (7 bases). V gave up 2 bases and J gave up 3 bases, with 11 bases separating them. CDR1 MNHNY and CDR2 SVGAGI come from the germline V gene (reference sequence). The length of the CDR3 is 15 residues. The CDR3 region has the DNA TGTGCCAGCAGTTACGTAGGGGGGGTCAAAAACATTCAGTACTTC. Protein product: CASSYVGGVKNIQYF.

J is TRBJ2-7 and V is TRBV4-3, with 9 bases matching TRBD2. V was pared by 3 bases and J by 3 bases, with 3 bases of the junction left unmatched. Germline V lookup: CDR1 LGHNA, CDR2 YSLEER. The CDR3 is 14 amino acids. CDR3 sequence: CASSQGAGGYEQYF. Written as DNA, the CDR3 is TGCGCCAGCAGCCAGGGAGCGGGAGGCTACGAGCAGTACTTC.

The chain employs TRBV19 and TRBJ2-2; 14 bases map to TRBD2. V was clipped by 6 bases and J by 1 base; unmatched bases: 1. This CDR3 is 16 amino acids long. Germline CDR1 is LNHDA and CDR2 is SQIVND (reference sequence). The CDR3 is CASSGLAGGNTGELFF. CDR3 nucleotides: TGTGCCAGTAGCGGACTAGCGGGGGGGAACACCGGGGAGCTGTTTTTT.

The chain employs TRBV7-9 and TRBJ1-6; no definite D call. CDR3 length: 16 residues. Germline CDR1 reads SEHNR; CDR2 reads FQNEAQ (reference sequence). V was pared by 5 bases and J by 5 bases, with 16 bases between. This chain's CDR3 is CASSPSEAPNNSPLHF. The CDR3 region has the DNA TGTGCCAGCAGCCCGAGCGAGGCGCCCAATAATTCACCCCTCCACTTT.

The chain is built from TRBV18 and TRBJ1-5; unclear D gene. The germline gives CDR1 KGHSH, CDR2 LQKENI. The CDR3 is made up of 17 amino acids. With 2 bases removed from V and 5 bases from J, the gap between germline ends came to 19 bases. For the CDR3, the DNA is TGTGCCAGCTCACCATCAAGACGGCACGGAGTCGATCAGCCCCAGCATTTT. Amino acids: CASSPSRRHGVDQPQHF. The whole variable domain, remainder taken from reference TRBV18 and TRBJ1-5, is NAGVMQNPRHLVRRRGQEARLRCSPMKGHSHVYWYRQLPEEGLKFMVYLQKENIIDESGMPKERFSAEFPKEGPSILRIQQVVRGDSAAYFCASSPSRRHGVDQPQHFGDGTRLSIL.

The genes are TRBV5-6 and TRBJ2-5; D may match TRBD1 or TRBD2 (6 bases each). Trimming took 4 bases from V and 10 from J, leaving 11 bases between them. The CDR3 totals 11 residues. Per germline, CDR1 SGHDT and CDR2 YYEEEE. CDR3 DNA sequence: TGTGCCAGCAGCCTGGAGGGGGTCCAGTACTTC. It is translated as CASSLEGVQYF.

The chain has TRBV10-3 and TRBJ2-3, with 15 bases that match TRBD2. There are 14 residues in the CDR3. V was clipped by 6 bases and J by 6 bases; unmatched bases: 1. Looked up from germline, CDR1 is ENHRY and CDR2 is SYGVKD. The CDR3 DNA reads TGTGCCATCAGCGGACTAGCGGGAGGGGATACGCAGTATTTT. Its translation: CAISGLAGGDTQYF.

The chain employs TRBV30 and TRBJ1-5, with D hard to call. Trimming left V 0 bases short and J 8 bases short, with 14 bases between. The CDR3 consists of 14 residues. Germline V gene data show CDR1 as GTSNPN and CDR2 as SVGIG (reference sequence). The CDR3 here is CAWSVLGGEEPQHF. The CDR3 DNA is TGTGCCTGGAGTGTACTAGGCGGTGAGGAGCCCCAGCATTTT.

The rearrangement links TRBV4-3 to TRBJ2-1; weak D call: TRBD2 (6 bases). The germline gives CDR1 LGHNA, CDR2 YSLEER. V was shortened by 1 base and J by 2 bases, with 9 bases between the two germline ends. The CDR3 is made up of 15 amino acids. The CDR3 loop reads CASSQASSAYNEQFF. As DNA, the CDR3 is TGCGCCAGCAGCCAAGCTTCTAGCGCCTACAATGAGCAGTTCTTC.

This clone was found once. The gene calls are TRBV30 and TRBJ2-7; D ambiguous. Germline V gene lookup returns CDR1 GTSNPN and CDR2 SVGIG (reference sequence). The germline V and J ends were trimmed by 0 bases and 6 bases, with 6 bases remaining between them. The CDR3 is 11 residues long. CDR3 nucleotides: TGTGCCTGGAGTGTACTCGGCGAGCAGTACTTC. It is translated as CAWSVLGEQYF.

This clone appeared a single time. This specimen includes other DNA sequences encoding the same CDR3. The chain combines TRBV9 with TRBJ2-7; no clear D gene. This CDR3 has 14 amino acids. Looked up from germline, CDR1 is SGDLS and CDR2 is YYNGEE. Trimming took 0 bases from V and 2 from J, leaving 9 bases between them. DNA for the CDR3: TGTGCCAGCAGCGTAGGTGCAGGTACCTACGAGCAGTACTTC. Translation gives CASSVGAGTYEQYF.

The rearrangement joins TRBV18 to TRBJ2-5, with a weak D call TRBD2 (6 bases). V was clipped by 3 bases and J by 3 bases, with 11 bases between them. The CDR3 has 14 amino acids. The germline V gene has CDR1 KGHSH and CDR2 LQKENI. CDR3 DNA: TGTGCCAGCTCACCGCCGACGGGGGAAGAGACCCAGTACTTC. Amino acids: CASSPPTGEETQYF.

This chain links TRBV10-3 with TRBJ1-2; D might be TRBD1 (6 bases). The CDR3 contains 13 residues. V was clipped by 3 bases and J by 5 bases, with 10 bases between them. The germline gives CDR1 ENHRY, CDR2 SYGVKD. CDR3 loop: CAISEGGGYGYTF. CDR3 bases: TGTGCCATCAGTGAAGGGGGTGGGTATGGCTACACCTTC.

This chain links TRBV7-9 with TRBJ2-1; 7 positions agree with TRBD1. This CDR3 region has 13 residues. CDR1 and CDR2 (germline): SEHNR, FQNEAQ (reference sequence). With 5 bases clipped from V and 5 bases from J, the junction kept 3 bases outside the gene matches. The CDR3 is CASSLGQHNEQFF. CDR3 coding DNA: TGTGCCAGCAGCCTGGGACAGCACAATGAGCAGTTCTTC. The variable domain in full, with the rest retrieved from reference TRBV7-9 and TRBJ2-1, is DTGVSQNPRHKITKRGQNVTFRCDPISEHNRLYWYRQTLGQGPEFLTYFQNEAQLEKSRLLSDRFSAERPKGSFSTLEIQRTEQGDSAMYLCASSLGQHNEQFFGPGTRLTVL.

This clone has only a few counts. The chain couples TRBV10-3 to TRBJ1-1; 8 bases are a match to TRBD1. J lost 6 bases, V lost 0 bases, and 12 bases had no gene match. Germline assignment: CDR1 ENHRY and CDR2 SYGVKD. The CDR3 consists of 17 residues. The CDR3 reads CAISESSRGLPTAEAFF. CDR3 DNA sequence: TGTGCCATCAGTGAGTCGTCCAGGGGGCTACCTACGGCTGAAGCTTTCTTT.

V usage is TRBV5-4 and J usage is TRBJ2-7, with D possibly matching TRBD2 (5 bases). Trimming cost V 4 bases and J 3 bases, with 20 bases left between them. Germline V gene data show CDR1 as SGHNT and CDR2 as YYREEE (reference sequence). This CDR3 contains 16 residues. CDR3 protein: CASSEDFPNYRYEQYF. DNA of the CDR3: TGTGCCAGCAGCGAGGACTTCCCGAATTACCGCTACGAGCAGTACTTC.

The V and J genes are TRBV11-2 and TRBJ2-2; 10 bases align to TRBD1. Germline values: CDR1 SGHAT, CDR2 FQNNGV. The V and J ends lost 2 bases and 4 bases, in that order; junction bases with no gene match: 4. This CDR3 is 16 amino acids long. The CDR3 bases are TGTGCCAGCAGCTTAAGACAGGGGGCTAGCACCGGGGAGCTGTTTTTT. Translating it yields CASSLRQGASTGELFF.

This sequence joins TRBV30 and TRBJ1-2; a possible D gene is TRBD1 (5 bases). Germline-derived CDR1 and CDR2 are GTSNPN and SVGIG (reference sequence). The CDR3 length is 13 residues. V was trimmed by 8 bases and J by 0 bases, leaving 13 bases between them. CDR3 bases: TGTGCCAGCACAGGCGCTCCTAACTATGGCTACACCTTC. Amino acid sequence: CASTGAPNYGYTF.

In the case of this clone: This specimen includes other DNA sequences encoding the same CDR3. The V gene is TRBV5-1, the J gene TRBJ2-5; unclear D gene. Germline V gene lookup returns CDR1 SGHRS and CDR2 YFSETQ. This CDR3 has 13 amino acids. V was clipped by 2 bases and J by 1 base, with 6 bases between them. In nucleotides, the CDR3 is TGCGCCAGCAGCTTAGACTCCCAAGAGACCCAGTACTTC. Protein: CASSLDSQETQYF.

The rearrangement joins TRBV30 to TRBJ2-2, with TRBD2 matching over 11 bases. V lost 0 bases to trimming and J lost 7 bases; unmatched junction nucleotides: 4. The CDR3 is 15 amino acids. CDR1 and CDR2 (germline): GTSNPN, SVGIG (reference sequence). The DNA for the CDR3 is TGTGCCTGGAGTGTACTAGCGGGAGAGGTCGGGGAGCTGTTTTTT. It translates to CAWSVLAGEVGELFF.

The rearrangement joins TRBV10-2 to TRBJ1-1; possible D gene TRBD1, 5 bases. Germline CDR1 and CDR2: WSHSY and SAAADI. This CDR3 is built from 14 residues. V dropped 3 bases and J dropped 4 bases, with 12 bases sitting between them. The chain's CDR3 is CASSEAGLGTEAFF. In DNA form, the CDR3 reads TGCGCCAGCAGTGAAGCAGGGCTGGGCACTGAAGCTTTCTTT.

The sample holds a few counts of this clone. The chain carries TRBV9 and TRBJ1-3; no firm D call. The V end was cut by 0 bases, the J end by 0 bases, with 4 bases between. The CDR3 covers 14 residues. Looked up from germline, CDR1 is SGDLS and CDR2 is YYNGEE. The CDR3 DNA is TGTGCCAGCAGCGTAGGTAGCTCTGGAAACACCATATATTTT. Amino acids: CASSVGSSGNTIYF. Looking up the rest from reference TRBV9 and TRBJ1-3 gives the full variable domain: DSGVTQTPKHLITATGQRVTLRCSPRSGDLSVYWYQQSLDQGLQFLIQYYNGEERAKGNILERFSAQQFPDLHSELNLSSLELGDSALYFCASSVGSSGNTIYFGEGSWLTVV.

The table lists this clone with a count of one. The V call is TRBV9, the J call TRBJ2-5; a possible D gene is TRBD2 (6 bases). CDR3 length: 15 amino acids. Germline lookup yields CDR1 SGDLS and CDR2 YYNGEE. V was cut by 4 bases and J by 4 bases, with 17 bases left in between. The CDR3 DNA reads as TGTGCCAGCAGCCTCCTAGGGACTCGTACAGAGACCCAGTACTTC. The encoded protein is CASSLLGTRTETQYF.

The J gene is TRBJ2-7, the V gene TRBV5-1, with TRBD2 matching over 13 bases. Per the germline V gene, CDR1 is SGHRS and CDR2 is YFSETQ. Trimming took 2 bases from V and 7 from J; bases not matched to a gene: 3. There are 14 residues in the CDR3. CDR3 sequence: CASSLGLAGDEQYF. The CDR3 coding sequence is TGCGCCAGCAGCTTAGGACTAGCGGGAGATGAGCAGTACTTC.

V and J are TRBV6-5 and TRBJ1-4, with 7 bases identical to TRBD1. Germline CDR1 is MNHEY and CDR2 is SVGAGI. This CDR3 is 14 amino acids long. The trim removed 8 bases at V and 0 bases at J, leaving 3 bases unmatched. The CDR3 bases are TGTGCCAGCGGGGACAGCGCAACTAATGAAAAACTGTTTTTT. This translates into CASGDSATNEKLFF.

The rearrangement links TRBV10-3 to TRBJ2-7; D perhaps matches TRBD2 (5 bases). The CDR3 has 13 residues. V shed 8 bases and J shed 0 bases, with 11 bases lying between them. CDR1 and CDR2 from the germline V gene are ENHRY and SYGVKD. The CDR3: CAIASRDSYEQYF. DNA of the CDR3: TGTGCCATCGCTAGTCGGGACTCCTACGAGCAGTACTTC.

The V and J genes are TRBV28 and TRBJ2-7, with D possibly TRBD1 on 5 matching bases. The V end lost 5 bases, the J end lost 2 bases, and 10 bases lay between the germline ends. CDR3 length equals 13 residues. CDR1 is MDHEN, CDR2 SYDVKM, per germline. The CDR3 loop is CASSLLGAYEQYF. CDR3 DNA: TGTGCCAGCAGTCTCCTAGGGGCCTACGAGCAGTACTTC.